This TCR beta chain was obtained from a study of memory CD4+ T cells and cytomegalovirus serostatus. Overall study: This sample comes from healthy Belgian adults, several CMV seropositive, 24 seronegative.

General study findings and limits: Each of 67 CMV-associated TCRbeta sequences occurred in one to five individuals. Suggested: most of the CMV-linked TCR signature lies in CD4+ memory cells.

Germline CDR1 and CDR2: MGHDK and SYGVNS. The CDR3 covers 16 residues. Trimming left V 6 bases short and J 2 bases short, with 20 bases between. Comments on this clone: Its antigen is as yet unknown.

Per the original methods: After removing out-of-frame reads, around 2 million distinct TCRbeta sequences remained. This table comes from immunoSEQ multiplex PCR, and its TCRdb copy is limited to in-frame clones, with some not included. V and J calls plus clone size are reproduced from that table; the DNA served to infer D and trimming. The profile shows tens of thousands of clones, about four fifths of them singletons. Single viable CD3+CD4+CD8-CD45RO+ cells were sorted as the memory CD4+ T cells. The clonotype originates from an adult in good health and CMV-seronegative. Some clones in this sample may be carry-over from other donors' samples. The chain combines TRBV25-1 with TRBJ2-7; D is perhaps TRBD1 (6 bases). Sequenced input: memory CD4+ T cells from blood. The CDR3 region is CASRTRTTGFAYEQYF. CDR3 nucleotide sequence: TGTGCCAGCAGAACAAGGACCACAGGGTTCGCCTACGAGCAGTACTTC.